Presented here are 29 T cell receptor beta chains from one specimen sequenced in a study of blood T cell repertoires in COVID-19 (dated by TCRdb to about 2020). Libraries were prepared through the immunoSEQ multiplex PCR assay. TCRdb stores this immuneACCESS table with in-frame sequences only. Part of the clones is absent; in the studies checked, under half of the shortfall reflects unresolved V genes, and no reason is known for the rest. The sample has roughly 230,000 clones on record, about 85% of them singletons. Of the sample, about 0.93% is held by the ten largest clones. The sample was peripheral blood. The source is a man aged 35 to 55 with acute or convalescent COVID-19.

The chain couples TRBV2 to TRBJ2-7; the match to TRBD1 covers 8 bases. Trimming cost V 3 bases and J 3 bases; bases outside gene matches: 4. Germline V gives CDR1 SNHLY, CDR2 FYNNEI. This CDR3 comprises 14 residues. CDR3 nucleotides: TGTGCCAGCAGTGATAGGGACAGGTACTACGAGCAGTACTTC. Protein: CASSDRDRYYEQYF.

The rearrangement links TRBV6-5 to TRBJ1-1; D may be TRBD1 (5 bases). The CDR3 covers 12 residues. Trimming pared 6 bases from V and 3 bases from J, leaving 8 bases between. Germline lookup yields CDR1 MNHEY and CDR2 SVGAGI. CDR3 coding DNA: TGTGCCAGCAGGGTAGGGGACACTGAAGCTTTCTTT. This sequence encodes CASRVGDTEAFF.

The CDR3: CASSPGGNTEAFF. The CDR3 DNA is TGCGCCAGCAGCCCAGGGGGGAACACTGAAGCTTTCTTT. The chain links TRBV5-1 to TRBJ1-1; 7 nucleotides line up with TRBD1. V lost 4 bases, J lost 1 base, and 1 base stayed unmatched. This CDR3 contains 13 residues. CDR1 is SGHRS and CDR2 is YFSETQ in the germline V gene.

This sequence joins TRBV2 and TRBJ2-2; weak D call: TRBD2 (6 bases). Germline V gives CDR1 SNHLY, CDR2 FYNNEI. The CDR3 runs to 16 residues. The V end was cut by 3 bases, the J end by 0 bases, with 11 bases between. CDR3 sequence (DNA): TGTGCCAGCAGTGACGTCGCGGGATCGAACACCGGGGAGCTGTTTTTT. As protein: CASSDVAGSNTGELFF.

CDR3 sequence (DNA): TGCGCCAGCAGCCAAGCAAGCGGGGGGGAGTTCTCGCGCCCGTTCTTC. Protein: CASSQASGGEFSRPFF. The chain couples TRBV4-3 to TRBJ2-1; the match to TRBD2 covers 10 bases. Germline CDR1 reads LGHNA; CDR2 reads YSLEER. J lost 15 bases, V lost 1 base, and 15 bases had no gene match. CDR3 length: 16 residues.

This clone has a single count. This chain connects TRBV7-8 to TRBJ1-1, with D possibly matching TRBD1 (5 bases). Trimming took off 2 bases at V and 2 bases at J, with 15 bases between the two ends. In germline, CDR1 is SGHVS, CDR2 FQNEAQ. This CDR3 contains 16 residues. The CDR3 coding sequence is TGTGCCAGCAGCTTAACGTCAGGGCTAGGTAACACTGAAGCTTTCTTT. Amino acids: CASSLTSGLGNTEAFF.

The chain combines TRBV5-1 with TRBJ2-2; the D gene is possibly TRBD1 (6 bases). The CDR3 sequence is 15 residues long. CDR1 and CDR2 (germline): SGHRS, YFSETQ. The V gene lost 3 bases and the J gene lost 8 bases, with 17 bases spanning the gap. Here the CDR3 DNA reads TGCGCCAGCAGCTCGACCCTAGGACAGTCAGGGGAGCTGTTTTTT. Amino acid sequence: CASSSTLGQSGELFF.

The chain carries TRBV2 and TRBJ1-1; weak D call: TRBD1 (6 bases). V was trimmed by 2 bases and J by 0 bases, leaving 10 bases between them. The length of the CDR3 is 15 residues. Per the germline V gene, CDR1 is SNHLY and CDR2 is FYNNEI. The CDR3 loop is CASSERQAMNTEAFF. The CDR3 bases are TGTGCCAGCAGTGAACGACAGGCTATGAACACTGAAGCTTTCTTT.

The CDR3 is CASSTGQQFYGYTF. CDR3 DNA: TGTGCCAGCAGCACCGGACAGCAGTTCTATGGCTACACCTTC. V is TRBV5-6 and J is TRBJ1-2; a possible D gene is TRBD1 (6 bases). The V end lost 4 bases, the J end lost 4 bases, and 14 bases lay between the germline ends. The length of the CDR3 is 14 residues. Germline CDR1 reads SGHDT; CDR2 reads YYEEEE.

The chain has TRBV9 and TRBJ1-1, with D uncertain. Germline CDR1 is SGDLS and CDR2 is YYNGEE. The CDR3 sequence is 14 residues long. V lost 0 bases and J 4 bases, leaving 10 bases between the germline ends. This CDR3 is CASSVDQWSTEAFF. The CDR3 coding sequence is TGTGCCAGCAGCGTAGACCAGTGGAGCACTGAAGCTTTCTTT.

The chain employs TRBV7-8 and TRBJ2-5; 7 nucleotides line up with TRBD1. J was trimmed by 2 bases and V by 4 bases; bases with no gene match: 1. The CDR3 covers 13 residues. Germline-derived CDR1 and CDR2 are SGHVS and FQNEAQ. The CDR3 DNA sequence: TGTGCCAGCAGCTGGGGACAGCAAGAGACCCAGTACTTC. This translates into CASSWGQQETQYF.

This chain joins TRBV5-4 and TRBJ1-2, with TRBD1 identical over 7 bases. The CDR3 spans 15 residues. The J segment lost 5 bases and the V segment lost 4 bases, leaving 11 bases of the junction unmatched. CDR1 is SGHNT, CDR2 YYREEE, per germline (reference sequence). The CDR3: CASSVGTEEVYGYTF. The CDR3 coding sequence is TGTGCCAGCAGCGTCGGGACAGAGGAAGTATATGGCTACACCTTC.

This clone has only one observation. V usage is TRBV6-5 and J usage is TRBJ1-3; no firm D call. Germline V gene lookup returns CDR1 MNHEY and CDR2 SVGAGI. This CDR3 region has 14 residues. Between the trimmed V and J ends, which lost 2 bases and 0 bases, there was a span of 5 bases. This CDR3 is CASSYTSSGNTIYF. In nucleotides, the CDR3 is TGTGCCAGCAGTTACACATCCTCTGGAAACACCATATATTTT.

The J gene is TRBJ2-3, the V gene TRBV28, with D tentatively TRBD2 (6 bases). The V and J ends lost 11 bases and 4 bases respectively, with 13 bases between them. The CDR3 spans 12 residues. The V gene's germline CDR1 is MDHEN and CDR2 SYDVKM. The CDR3 reads CAASERADTQYF. The DNA of the CDR3 is TGTGCCGCCTCTGAGCGGGCAGATACGCAGTATTTT.

This clone was seen a single time. This chain connects TRBV9 to TRBJ2-1; 8 bases fit TRBD1. The CDR3 extends over 15 amino acids. Germline lookup yields CDR1 SGDLS and CDR2 YYNGEE. The trim removed 0 bases at V and 4 bases at J, leaving 3 bases unmatched. The CDR3 spells CASSVAGGGYNEQFF. CDR3 coding DNA: TGTGCCAGCAGCGTAGCAGGGGGCGGTTACAATGAGCAGTTCTTC.

The chain employs TRBV15 and TRBJ2-3; TRBD1 aligns across 7 bases. This CDR3 region has 18 residues. In germline, CDR1 is LNHNV, CDR2 YYDKDF (reference sequence). V lost 2 bases and J lost 0; bases outside the gene matches: 11. As DNA, the CDR3 is TGTGCCACCAGCAGATCACCCACAGGGGCCAGGAGCACAGATACGCAGTATTTT. It specifies CATSRSPTGARSTDTQYF.

The J gene is TRBJ2-3, the V gene TRBV30, with TRBD2 matching 12 bases. Germline V gene lookup returns CDR1 GTSNPN and CDR2 SVGIG (reference sequence). The V and J ends lost 3 bases and 5 bases, in that order; junction bases with no gene match: 3. CDR3 length: 14 residues. As DNA, the CDR3 is TGTGCCTGGAGGACTAGCGGGGGAGGAGATACGCAGTATTTT. Protein sequence: CAWRTSGGGDTQYF.

V and J are TRBV28 and TRBJ1-5; 7 bases line up with TRBD1. From germline, CDR1 is MDHEN and CDR2 SYDVKM. V trimming: 7 bases; J trimming: 6 bases; junction bases outside the gene matches: 9. CDR3 size: 14 residues. The CDR3 protein is CASIKQGLSQPQHF. The CDR3 DNA is TGTGCCAGCATCAAACAGGGGTTGAGTCAGCCCCAGCATTTT. The full variable domain, rest sourced from reference TRBV28 and TRBJ1-5, is DVKVTQSSRYLVKRTGEKVFLECVQDMDHENMFWYRQDPGLGLRLIYFSYDVKMKEKGDIPEGYSVSREKKERFSLILESASTNQTSMYLCASIKQGLSQPQHFGDGTRLSIL.

This chain uses TRBV2 with TRBJ1-1; the D gene is possibly TRBD1 (6 bases). Germline CDR1 and CDR2: SNHLY and FYNNEI. Trimming left V 4 bases short and J 8 bases short, with 11 bases between. The CDR3 totals 12 residues. Here the CDR3 reads CASSAQGREAFF. The CDR3 DNA is TGTGCCAGCAGTGCCCAGGGGCGGGAAGCTTTCTTT.

V usage is TRBV9 and J usage is TRBJ2-3; 15 nucleotides align to TRBD2. The V gene's germline CDR1 is SGDLS and CDR2 YYNGEE. The CDR3 loop spans 19 amino acids. V lost 1 base, J lost 2 bases, and 8 bases stayed unmatched. CDR3 DNA sequence: TGTGCCAGCAGCGTACAGGGGACTAGCGGGGGGACTTACACAGATACGCAGTATTTT. It specifies CASSVQGTSGGTYTDTQYF.

With regard to this clone: The sample contains more than one DNA sequence encoding this CDR3. CDR3: CASSLGGDTGELFF. As DNA, the CDR3 is TGCGCCAGCAGCTTGGGCGGGGACACCGGGGAGCTGTTTTTT. The chain is built from TRBV5-1 and TRBJ2-2, with D tentatively TRBD2 (6 bases). With 0 bases removed from V and 3 bases from J, the gap between germline ends came to 6 bases. CDR3 length: 14 amino acids. The germline CDR1 and CDR2 sequences are SGHRS and YFSETQ.

The rearrangement uses TRBV7-7 and TRBJ2-5; 7 bases are shared with TRBD1. Germline CDR1 and CDR2: SSHAT and FNYEAQ (reference sequence). V lost 5 bases, J lost 4 bases, and 10 bases stayed unmatched. This CDR3 comprises 15 residues. The CDR3 spells CASSVGQVPGETQYF. The CDR3 DNA reads as TGTGCCAGCAGCGTCGGACAGGTCCCTGGAGAGACCCAGTACTTC.

In its sample, this clone was seen once. V is TRBV5-4 and J is TRBJ1-1, with D possibly matching TRBD1 (6 bases). Germline V gives CDR1 SGHNT, CDR2 YYREEE (reference sequence). V lost 5 bases and J 0 bases, leaving 11 bases between the germline ends. The CDR3 covers 14 residues. CDR3 in amino acids: CASSNTGLNTEAFF. CDR3 nucleotides: TGTGCCAGCAGTAACACAGGGTTGAACACTGAAGCTTTCTTT.

This chain connects TRBV29-1 to TRBJ2-7; tentatively, D is TRBD1 (5 bases). V lost 7 bases and J lost 3, with 13 bases in between. Looked up from germline, CDR1 is SQVTM and CDR2 is ANQGSEA. This CDR3 has 12 amino acids. CDR3 amino acids: CSARVRGYEQYF. The CDR3 DNA follows: TGCAGCGCCCGCGTTAGGGGCTACGAGCAGTACTTC.

The chain is built from TRBV7-8 and TRBJ1-1; 11 bases line up with TRBD1. Trimming took 5 bases from V and 4 from J; bases not matched to a gene: 3. CDR3 length equals 14 residues. Per germline, CDR1 SGHVS and CDR2 FQNEAQ. The CDR3 protein is CASSRGTGGTEAFF. CDR3 DNA: TGTGCCAGCAGCCGGGGGACAGGGGGCACTGAAGCTTTCTTT.

This chain links TRBV9 with TRBJ1-6; D uncertain. The CDR3 spans 15 residues. Germline loops: CDR1 SGDLS, CDR2 YYNGEE. The V and J ends lost 4 bases and 10 bases respectively, with 18 bases between them. The CDR3 nucleotides are TGTGCCAGCAGCAGAGATCCCCTCTCCGCGTCACCCCTCCACTTT. Translating gives CASSRDPLSASPLHF.

CDR3 in DNA: TGTGCCTGGAGTGTACGGGGGGCGACTGAAGCTTTCTTT. Its protein product is CAWSVRGATEAFF. The rearrangement links TRBV30 to TRBJ1-1; TRBD1 might be the D (6 bases). This CDR3 is 13 amino acids long. V lost 0 bases to trimming and J lost 5 bases, with 10 bases between them. The germline V gene encodes CDR1 GTSNPN and CDR2 SVGIG (reference sequence).

The chain has TRBV5-1 and TRBJ2-5; tentative D call: TRBD2 (5 bases). The CDR3 loop spans 15 amino acids. The V end lost 0 bases, the J end lost 2 bases, and 11 bases lay between the germline ends. Germline lookup yields CDR1 SGHRS and CDR2 YFSETQ. CDR3 region: CASSLAGLLQETQYF. DNA of the CDR3: TGCGCCAGCAGCTTGGCCGGACTGTTACAAGAGACCCAGTACTTC.

This clone was picked up one time. The rearrangement links TRBV5-5 to TRBJ1-5; weak D call: TRBD1 (5 bases). Germline-derived CDR1 and CDR2 are SGHKS and YYEKEE (reference sequence). This CDR3 contains 14 residues. Trimming stripped 3 bases from V and 7 bases from J, with 14 bases between. CDR3: CASSWGRAEQPQHF. The CDR3 coding sequence is TGTGCCAGCAGCTGGGGGAGGGCAGAACAGCCCCAGCATTTT.